Listed below are T cell receptor beta chains from one sample, sequenced in a study of cytomegalovirus exposure and HLA in healthy donors. Produced via immunoSEQ multiplex PCR; TCRdb's table is partial and in-frame only. Recorded for this sample: 56,000 or so clones. The sample consisted of PBMCs. The receptors stem from a female donor in good health and CMV-seronegative. The CDR3 runs from the conserved cysteine through the conserved F or W. The D gene is left open where the match is weak.

V	J	D	CDR3	DNA
TRBV6-6	TRBJ1-2	-	CASSPAQPGKNYGYTF	TGTGCCAGCTCTCCCGCCCAACCAGGGAAGAACTATGGCTACACCTTC
TRBV18	TRBJ1-6	-	CASSPQGLDNSPLHF	TGTGCCAGCTCACCACAGGGGCTAGATAATTCACCCCTCCACTTT
TRBV9	TRBJ2-1	-	CASSDSPLLSYNEQFF	TGTGCCAGCAGCGACTCACCTCTACTATCCTACAATGAGCAGTTCTTC
TRBV9	TRBJ2-7	TRBD1	CASSPDRDRGYEQYF	TGTGCCAGCAGCCCAGACCGGGACAGGGGTTACGAGCAGTACTTC
TRBV5-1	TRBJ1-5	-	CASSTGDNQPQHF	TGCGCCAGCAGCACGGGGGACAATCAGCCCCAGCATTTT
TRBV5-1	TRBJ2-7	-	CASSLRIGREWAEQYF	TGCGCCAGCAGCTTAAGGATCGGCAGGGAATGGGCCGAGCAGTACTTC
TRBV29-1	TRBJ1-1	-	CSVDRGMNTEAFF	TGCAGCGTTGATCGGGGGATGAACACTGAAGCTTTCTTT
TRBV6-5	TRBJ2-3	TRBD2	CASSSSGGGDTQYF	TGTGCCAGCAGTTCCTCGGGGGGGGGAGATACGCAGTATTTT
TRBV10-1	TRBJ1-1	-	CASRQALDTEAFF	TGCGCCTCCCGACAGGCCCTGGACACTGAAGCTTTCTTT
TRBV18	TRBJ2-3	TRBD1	CASSPRQGTDTQYF	TGTGCCAGCTCACCACGACAGGGTACAGATACGCAGTATTTT
TRBV11-3	TRBJ2-7	TRBD2	CASSYSGRTGYEQYF	TGTGCCAGCAGCTATAGCGGGAGGACGGGCTACGAGCAGTACTTC
TRBV4-1	TRBJ2-7	-	CASRPDRVVLTQQYF	TGCGCCAGCAGACCCGACCGGGTTGTTCTTACGCAGCAGTACTTC
TRBV18	TRBJ2-5	TRBD2	CASSAAGLAGETQYF	TGTGCCAGCTCGGCGGCGGGACTAGCGGGGGAGACCCAGTACTTC
TRBV18	TRBJ1-6	-	CASSPLQDPGRNSPLHF	TGTGCCAGCTCACCTCTCCAGGATCCCGGAAGGAATTCACCCCTCCACTTT
TRBV5-6	TRBJ1-1	-	CASSLAGNTEAFF	TGTGCCAGCAGCTTGGCAGGGAACACTGAAGCTTTCTTT
TRBV6-6	TRBJ2-7	TRBD1	CASSYFGQGGPYEQYF	TGTGCCAGCAGTTACTTCGGACAGGGAGGTCCCTACGAGCAGTACTTC
TRBV9	TRBJ2-3	-	CASSVGPLTGGRTDTQYF	TGTGCCAGCAGCGTAGGACCCTTAACGGGGGGCCGCACAGATACGCAGTATTTT
TRBV4-3	TRBJ1-5	-	CASSLRGNQPQHF	TGCGCCAGCAGCCTACGGGGGAATCAGCCCCAGCATTTT
TRBV14	TRBJ2-7	TRBD1	CASSPGQKHREQYF	TGTGCCAGCAGCCCGGGACAGAAACATCGAGAGCAGTACTTC
TRBV2	TRBJ1-2	TRBD1	CASSGTGYGYTF	TGTGCCAGCAGTGGGACAGGGTATGGCTACACCTTC
TRBV4-1	TRBJ1-3	TRBD1	CASSQEDRDHTIYF	TGCGCCAGCAGCCAAGAGGACAGGGACCACACCATATATTTT
TRBV19	TRBJ1-5	TRBD1	CASSMGYGQVYSNQPQHF	TGTGCCAGTAGTATGGGCTACGGACAGGTTTATAGCAATCAGCCCCAGCATTTT
TRBV18	TRBJ1-1	-	CASSPVGGDTEAFF	TGTGCCAGCTCACCAGTAGGGGGGGACACTGAAGCTTTCTTT
TRBV5-1	TRBJ1-2	TRBD1	CASSRGQGGTGYTF	TGCGCCAGCAGTCGGGGACAGGGAGGTACTGGCTACACCTTC
TRBV20-1	TRBJ2-5	TRBD1	CSAKGGETQYF	TGCAGTGCTAAAGGGGGCGAGACCCAGTACTTC
TRBV29-1	TRBJ1-1	-	CSVVGQNTEAFF	TGCAGCGTTGTGGGGCAAAACACTGAAGCTTTCTTT
TRBV4-1	TRBJ1-1	TRBD1	CASSRSETGVTEAFF	TGCGCCAGCAGCAGATCTGAGACAGGGGTAACTGAAGCTTTCTTT
TRBV5-1	TRBJ1-4	-	CASSLGGAQKLFF	TGCGCCAGCAGCTTGGGCGGGGCGCAGAAACTGTTTTTT
TRBV5-6	TRBJ1-6	TRBD1	CASSLGTGQGNSPLHF	TGTGCCAGCAGCTTAGGGACGGGACAGGGGAATTCACCCCTCCACTTT
TRBV28	TRBJ2-2	TRBD1	CASSSPGTGKNTGELFF	TGTGCCAGCAGTTCCCCCGGGACAGGGAAGAACACCGGGGAGCTGTTTTTT
TRBV27	TRBJ2-7	-	CASSLSRTPTYEQYF	TGTGCCAGCAGTTTATCACGGACACCCACCTACGAGCAGTACTTC
TRBV30	TRBJ2-1	TRBD1	CAWSAGTGDNEQFF	TGTGCCTGGAGTGCCGGTACAGGGGACAATGAGCAGTTCTTC
TRBV19	TRBJ2-1	TRBD2	CASTTTSGSWNEQFF	TGTGCCAGTACCACAACTAGCGGGAGCTGGAATGAGCAGTTCTTC
TRBV29-1	TRBJ1-4	TRBD1	CSGLGTGREKLFF	TGCAGCGGCCTTGGGACAGGAAGGGAAAAACTGTTTTTT
TRBV7-8	TRBJ2-5	TRBD2	CASSRGLAGAGETQYF	TGTGCCAGCAGTCGTGGACTAGCGGGAGCTGGGGAGACCCAGTACTTC
TRBV18	TRBJ2-7	TRBD2	CASSPTSGGAYEQYF	TGTGCCAGCTCACCGACTAGCGGGGGGGCCTACGAGCAGTACTTC
TRBV6-1	TRBJ1-2	TRBD1	CASSAGTGVGYTF	TGTGCCAGCAGCGCCGGGACAGGGGTCGGCTACACCTTC
TRBV29-1	TRBJ2-7	TRBD2	CSVLSGLAAYEQYF	TGCAGCGTTTTGTCGGGACTAGCGGCCTACGAGCAGTACTTC
TRBV2	TRBJ1-2	TRBD1	CASSWDRGGYTF	TGTGCCAGCAGTTGGGACAGGGGCGGCTACACCTTC
TRBV5-1	TRBJ2-5	TRBD2	CASSSWSGEGLRETQYF	TGCGCCAGCAGCTCGTGGAGCGGGGAGGGCTTGCGAGAGACCCAGTACTTC
TRBV9	TRBJ2-1	TRBD2	CASSVGGGSYNEQFF	TGTGCCAGCAGCGTAGGCGGGGGATCCTACAATGAGCAGTTCTTC
TRBV5-1	TRBJ2-1	-	CASSLARTEAHNEQFF	TGCGCCAGCAGCTTGGCGAGGACGGAGGCCCACAATGAGCAGTTCTTC
TRBV18	TRBJ2-5	-	CASSPQGQGEKTQYF	TGTGCCAGCTCACCACAAGGGCAGGGTGAAAAGACCCAGTACTTC
TRBV30	TRBJ2-3	TRBD2	CAWSVAGTITTDTQYF	TGTGCCTGGAGCGTAGCGGGGACCATCACGACAGATACGCAGTATTTT
TRBV12-2	TRBJ1-1	-	CASRFNRGRGPEAFF	TGTGCAAGTCGCTTTAACAGGGGGCGGGGCCCTGAAGCTTTCTTT
TRBV6-5	TRBJ2-5	-	CASSPRGSLGETQYF	TGTGCCAGCAGTCCCCGGGGATCTCTAGGAGAGACCCAGTACTTC
TRBV10-1	TRBJ2-7	TRBD1	CASRGTGSEQYF	TGCGCCAGCAGGGGGACAGGAAGCGAGCAGTACTTC
TRBV7-9	TRBJ2-5	TRBD2	CASSYQRGADWTQYF	TGTGCCAGCAGCTACCAGCGGGGGGCCGACTGGACCCAGTACTTC
TRBV5-1	TRBJ1-1	-	CASSSLGRMNTEAFF	TGCGCCAGCAGCTCCTTGGGGCGCATGAACACTGAAGCTTTCTTT
TRBV5-1	TRBJ2-5	-	CASSLLGGLSQETQYF	TGCGCCAGCAGCTTGCTGGGGGGATTATCCCAAGAGACCCAGTACTTC
TRBV29-1	TRBJ1-2	TRBD1	CSVQGGRSNYGYTF	TGCAGCGTTCAGGGGGGACGGTCTAACTATGGCTACACCTTC
TRBV19	TRBJ1-6	-	CASSEGGAGTSPLHF	TGTGCCAGTAGTGAGGGGGGGGCAGGGACTTCACCCCTCCACTTT